This passage covers 19 T cell receptor beta chains from one sample sequenced in a study of monozygotic twins with inflammatory bowel disease. TCRdb reprocessed the 5' RACE reads and stores each CDR3 protein as one record, lacking DNA. This sample's table reports around 190,000 distinct CDR3 sequences. The sample taken for sequencing was blood. The receptors here all came from a human donor with ulcerative colitis or Crohn's disease, or a healthy co-twin of an affected twin (not recorded which).

The rearrangement links TRBV12-3 or TRBV12-4 to TRBJ1-2; there is no DNA to check the TCRdb D call of TRBD1. The CDR3 extends over 15 amino acids. This chain's CDR3 is CASSLHGAQNYGYTF.

This chain links TRBV4-2 with TRBJ2-4; TCRdb returns TRBD1, unconfirmable since there is no DNA. The germline V gene encodes CDR1 LGHNA and CDR2 YNFKEQ. The CDR3 totals 17 residues. The CDR3 sequence: CASSQDYTGLAKNMQYF.

The rearrangement uses TRBV20-1 and TRBJ2-5; TCRdb names TRBD1, which stays unverified in the absence of DNA. There are 15 residues in the CDR3. In germline, CDR1 is DFQATT, CDR2 SNEGSKA (reference sequence). CDR3 amino acids: CSARVTGGLQETQYF.

The chain links TRBV27 to TRBJ2-7; the TCRdb D gene call, TRBD2, has no DNA to confirm it. Germline lookup yields CDR1 MNHEY and CDR2 SMNVEV (reference sequence). The CDR3 consists of 14 residues. This CDR3 reads CASSLGGGGFEQYF.

The V call is TRBV29-1, the J call TRBJ1-1; TCRdb's D gene call, TRBD1, goes unchecked for lack of DNA. The germline V gene has CDR1 SQVTM and CDR2 ANQGSEA. The CDR3 loop spans 14 amino acids. The CDR3 region is CSVSQGGTNTEAFF.

The chain has TRBV5-1 and TRBJ2-2; TCRdb selects TRBD2, and the lack of DNA leaves this call unchecked. The germline CDR1 and CDR2 sequences are SGHRS and YFSETQ. The CDR3 sequence is 18 residues long. The CDR3 loop is CASSLTTLAGGPSRELFF.

The rearrangement uses TRBV3-1 and TRBJ1-5. Germline V gene sequence: CDR1 LGHDT, CDR2 YNNKEL (reference sequence). The CDR3 runs 17 residues. The CDR3 sequence: CASSQDRGGTGNQPQHF.

This chain uses TRBV5-1 with TRBJ2-4; with no DNA, the TCRdb D assignment of TRBD1 cannot be verified. This CDR3 has 16 residues. From germline, CDR1 is SGHRS and CDR2 YFSETQ. The chain's CDR3 is CASTWSGTGAKNIQYF.

The rearrangement joins TRBV5-1 to TRBJ2-7. Germline V gene data show CDR1 as SGHRS and CDR2 as YFSETQ. The CDR3 consists of 12 residues. The CDR3 protein is CATSDGSYEQYF. Together with reference TRBV5-1 and TRBJ2-7, the CDR3 gives the full variable domain: KAGVTQTPRYLIKTRGQQVTLSCSPISGHRSVSWYQQTPGQGLQFLFEYFSETQRNKGNFPGRFSGRQFSNSRSEMNVSTLELGDSALYLCATSDGSYEQYFGPGTRLTVT.

The V gene is TRBV4-2, the J gene TRBJ2-1. This CDR3 is 14 amino acids long. In germline, CDR1 is LGHNA, CDR2 YNFKEQ. CDR3 protein: CASSQELGLGEQFF.

This chain connects TRBV19 to TRBJ2-7; TCRdb's D call, TRBD1, is unchecked because there is no DNA. The CDR3 has 15 residues. Germline V CDR1 and CDR2: LNHDA, SQIVND (reference sequence). The CDR3 reads CASSGRTGGPYEQYF.

The rearrangement joins TRBV6-1 to TRBJ1-5; TCRdb's D gene call, TRBD1, goes unchecked for lack of DNA. Per germline, CDR1 MNHNS and CDR2 SASEGT. The CDR3 spans 14 residues. CDR3 residues: CASSGTGQAQPQHF.

The genes are TRBV20-1 and TRBJ2-6. The CDR3 loop spans 15 amino acids. Germline CDR1 DFQATT, CDR2 SNEGSKA (reference sequence). CDR3 region: CSARIRGSGANVLTF.

The chain carries TRBV3-1 and TRBJ2-5; as DNA is missing, the TRBD1 call by TCRdb cannot be tested. There are 15 residues in the CDR3. Looked up from germline, CDR1 is LGHDT and CDR2 is YNNKEL (reference sequence). The chain's CDR3 is CASSQDYRGGKTQYF.

This sequence joins TRBV4-1 and TRBJ1-5; TCRdb outputs TRBD1, but without DNA this stays unchecked. The germline CDR1 and CDR2 sequences are MGHRA and YSYEKL. This CDR3 region has 17 residues. This CDR3 reads CASSRGSYTTAYQPQHF.

This rearrangement joins TRBV7-8 to TRBJ1-1. Germline V gene lookup returns CDR1 SGHVS and CDR2 FQNEAQ. The CDR3 is 16 residues long. The CDR3 sequence is CASSPSGLQQHTEAFF.

This chain links TRBV7-2 with TRBJ2-1; TCRdb lists TRBD1, though no DNA is available to test this call. Germline V gene sequence: CDR1 SGHTA, CDR2 FQGNSA. CDR3 size: 15 residues. Here the CDR3 reads CASSLGLAGAGEQFF.

The rearrangement links TRBV11-2 to TRBJ2-7. The CDR3 runs 15 residues. Looked up from germline, CDR1 is SGHAT and CDR2 is FQNNGV. CDR3 residues: CASSLGPRAAYEQYF.

The rearrangement uses TRBV5-6 and TRBJ2-7; the D gene TCRdb calls, TRBD1, cannot be checked with no DNA. The V gene's germline CDR1 is SGHDT and CDR2 YYEEEE. The CDR3 runs to 14 residues. CDR3 sequence: CASSLSGQTYEQYF.